This TCR beta chain stems from a study of blood T cell repertoires in COVID-19. Whole-study context: PBMCs, B-cell-depleted T cells, or T cells provided the cDNA or gDNA that made up the material.

In germline, CDR1 is SGHAT, CDR2 FQNNGV. The V end lost 4 bases, the J end lost 1 base, and 13 bases lay between the germline ends. The CDR3 is 15 residues long. Original data processing: Amplification from reference gene primers served as the basis for estimated nucleated cell counts. The table came from immunoSEQ multiplex PCR; TCRdb's copy has only in-frame clones and leaves some out. V, J and clone size are those of that table, while D and trimming were read from the DNA. The data show more than 200,000 clones, 85% to 95% seen once. The origin of this receptor is a woman younger than 35 who had recovered from COVID-19. The J gene is TRBJ1-1, the V gene TRBV11-2; possibly TRBD1 for D (6 bases). Sequenced material: PBMCs or T cells enriched from blood (not recorded which). CDR3 sequence (DNA): TGTGCCAGCAGCTGGGGGGGACACCGGAACACTGAAGCTTTCTTT. Amino acids: CASSWGGHRNTEAFF.